One sample yielded the 28 T cell receptor beta chains listed below, sequenced in a study of spatial heterogeneity in lung cancer. Time point defined: sample taken at primary tumor resection. TCRdb independently ran MiXCR on the 5' RACE reads; one entry per CDR3 protein. The sample consists of about 36,000 distinct CDR3 sequences, roughly 6.5% of them appearing once. Sequencing used PBMCs, obtained at surgery. The receptors originated from a female donor with early-stage non-small cell lung cancer.

This clonotype came up many times. The chain has TRBV24-1 and TRBJ2-7; no clear D gene. The germline CDR1 and CDR2 sequences are KGHDR and SFDVKD. The CDR3 loop spans 13 amino acids. V lost 4 bases, J lost 7 bases, and 13 bases lay in between. The CDR3 sequence: CATSDPPLVEQYF. The CDR3 nucleotides read TGTGCCACCAGTGACCCCCCGTTAGTGGAGCAGTACTTC.

The J gene is TRBJ2-2, the V gene TRBV7-2; no definite D call. The V gene's germline CDR1 is SGHTA and CDR2 FQGNSA. V was cut by 4 bases and J by 6 bases, with 12 bases left in between. The CDR3 runs 14 residues. This CDR3 reads CASSSEPVPGELFF. In DNA, the CDR3 is TGTGCCAGCAGCTCTGAGCCAGTCCCCGGGGAGCTGTTTTTT.

This clonotype was observed many times. V usage is TRBV20-1 and J usage is TRBJ2-7, with 16 bases identical to TRBD2. The CDR3 spans 14 residues. Per germline, CDR1 DFQATT and CDR2 SNEGSKA (reference sequence). V lost 6 bases to trimming and J lost 9 bases; unmatched junction nucleotides: 8. In nucleotides, the CDR3 is TGCAGTGCCCAGGGACTAGCGGGAGGGATGGGGCAGTACTTC. It encodes CSAQGLAGGMGQYF.

This clonotype has only a few counts. V usage is TRBV6-1 and J usage is TRBJ2-1; 12 bases line up with TRBD2. The CDR3 length is 17 residues. The trim removed 2 bases at V and 8 bases at J, leaving 10 bases unmatched. Looked up from germline, CDR1 is MNHNS and CDR2 is SASEGT. Written as DNA, the CDR3 is TGTGCCAGCAGTGAACTACTAGCGGGGGGAAACAACCATGAGCAGTTCTTC. Its translation is CASSELLAGGNNHEQFF.

The sample holds many counts of this clonotype. The chain employs TRBV20-1 and TRBJ1-5; D is unresolved. Trimming left V 3 bases short and J 0 bases short, with 9 bases between. The CDR3 spans 14 residues. Looked up from germline, CDR1 is DFQATT and CDR2 is SNEGSKA (reference sequence). As DNA, the CDR3 is TGCAGTGCTAGCAAGGGCTATAGCAATCAGCCCCAGCATTTT. It specifies CSASKGYSNQPQHF.

This clonotype was observed at least ten times. The V and J genes are TRBV28 and TRBJ2-1; tentatively, D is TRBD1 or TRBD2 (5 bases each). The V and J ends lost 2 bases and 4 bases respectively, with 9 bases between them. Per the germline V gene, CDR1 is MDHEN and CDR2 is SYDVKM. CDR3 length: 14 residues. CDR3 residues: CASSLVGEYNEQFF. The CDR3 DNA sequence: TGTGCCAGCAGTTTAGTGGGGGAATACAATGAGCAGTTCTTC.

The sample holds a few counts of this clonotype. V usage is TRBV5-1 and J usage is TRBJ2-3; TRBD1 matches 7 bases. Germline V CDR1 and CDR2: SGHRS, YFSETQ. V shed 2 bases and J 2 bases; nucleotides not matched to a gene: 5. This CDR3 contains 15 residues. CDR3 sequence reads: CASSFGTAFTDTQYF. The CDR3 DNA reads as TGCGCCAGCAGCTTCGGGACAGCTTTCACAGATACGCAGTATTTT.

At least ten counts were recorded for this clonotype. J is TRBJ2-7 and V is TRBV5-1; tentative D call: TRBD2 (6 bases). Germline loops: CDR1 SGHRS, CDR2 YFSETQ. The CDR3 totals 16 residues. V was shortened by 4 bases and J by 8 bases, with 25 bases between the two germline ends. This CDR3 reads CASSRGLDGRGGKQYF. CDR3 DNA sequence: TGCGCCAGCAGCCGGGGACTGGACGGAAGGGGAGGCAAGCAGTACTTC.

V is TRBV7-2 and J is TRBJ1-6; TRBD1 agrees at 7 bases. The CDR3 has 16 amino acids. CDR1 and CDR2 (germline): SGHTA, FQGNSA. The junction had 11 bases not matched to a gene; V was cut back by 5 bases and J by 7 bases. The CDR3 DNA follows: TGTGCCAGCAGCCTACTAATCGGGACAGAAAATTCACCCCTCCACTTT. Translated: CASSLLIGTENSPLHF.

This clonotype came up many times. The chain joins TRBV6-4 to TRBJ2-3; 11 bases line up with TRBD2. The trim removed 5 bases at V and 6 bases at J, leaving 7 bases unmatched. This CDR3 is built from 15 residues. The V gene's germline CDR1 is MRHNA and CDR2 SNTAGT. Here the CDR3 DNA reads TGTGCCAGCAGTCCCCTAGCGGGGGGTCAGGATACGCAGTATTTT. It codes for CASSPLAGGQDTQYF.

The V and J genes are TRBV6-5 and TRBJ2-5; weak D call: TRBD2 (6 bases). Germline V gene sequence: CDR1 MNHEY, CDR2 SVGAGI. V gave up 0 bases and J gave up 5 bases, with 16 bases separating them. The CDR3 has 16 amino acids. CDR3 sequence: CASSYSGLAWGETQYF. CDR3 nucleotide sequence: TGTGCCAGCAGTTACTCTGGTCTAGCGTGGGGGGAGACCCAGTACTTC.

The table lists this clonotype with many counts. This sequence joins TRBV7-6 and TRBJ2-7; 10 bases are a match to TRBD1. Germline V CDR1 and CDR2: SGHVS, FNYEAQ. The CDR3 totals 16 residues. After removal of 5 bases from V and 3 bases from J, the junction contained 10 bases not matched to a gene. CDR3: CASSASPGQGFYEQYF. In nucleotides, the CDR3 is TGTGCCAGCAGCGCTTCCCCGGGACAGGGGTTCTACGAGCAGTACTTC.

The chain has TRBV11-3 and TRBJ2-1; D uncertain. Trimming took off 5 bases at V and 7 bases at J, with 18 bases between the two ends. The CDR3 consists of 15 residues. Per the germline V gene, CDR1 is SGHNT and CDR2 is YENEEA. CDR3 in amino acids: CASSLSMEGRNEQFF. The CDR3 DNA reads TGTGCCAGCAGCCTGTCAATGGAAGGCAGGAATGAGCAGTTCTTC.

In its sample, this clonotype ranks as medium-sized. This chain links TRBV6-5 with TRBJ2-1; 11 bases map to TRBD2. Germline V gives CDR1 MNHEY, CDR2 SVGAGI. Unmatched junction bases numbered 3, after V lost 6 bases and J lost 2 bases. The CDR3 has 15 residues. CDR3 sequence: CASSILAGAYNEQFF. For the CDR3, the DNA is TGTGCCAGCAGCATACTAGCGGGAGCCTACAATGAGCAGTTCTTC.

The chain combines TRBV20-1 with TRBJ2-1; no clear D gene. Germline loops: CDR1 DFQATT, CDR2 SNEGSKA (reference sequence). Trimming removed 3 bases at V and 7 bases at J, with 13 bases between. The CDR3 consists of 13 residues. The CDR3 sequence is CSASGQLKNEQFF. The CDR3 coding sequence is TGCAGTGCTAGCGGGCAGCTAAAGAATGAGCAGTTCTTC.

The chain combines TRBV6-5 with TRBJ2-1, with TRBD2 matching 7 bases. The V gene's germline CDR1 is MNHEY and CDR2 SVGAGI. The CDR3 extends over 14 amino acids. J lost 0 bases, V lost 7 bases, and 3 bases had no gene match. DNA of the CDR3: TGTGCCAGCACCCCTAGCGGCTCCTACAATGAGCAGTTCTTC. Translated, it gives CASTPSGSYNEQFF.

Remarks on this clonotype: One end of the junction varies from germline; a read error may be responsible. The V call is TRBV3-1, the J call TRBJ2-7; 14 bases are a match to TRBD2. This CDR3 spans 17 amino acids. Germline-derived CDR1 and CDR2 are LGHDT and YNNKEL (reference sequence). The CDR3 protein is CASSRGLAGGPSNEQYF. CDR3 DNA: TGTGCCAGCAGCCGCGGACTAGCGGGGGGACCCTCCAACGAGCAGTACTTC.

This clonotype has a count of ten or more. This chain uses TRBV28 with TRBJ2-3, with 12 bases that match TRBD2. CDR3 length: 15 amino acids. The V gene end was trimmed by 5 bases and the J gene end by 5 bases; junction bases not matched to a gene: 5. The germline V gene encodes CDR1 MDHEN and CDR2 SYDVKM. DNA for the CDR3: TGTGCCAGCAGTAGACTAGCGGGAGAGGTAGATACGCAGTATTTT. It specifies CASSRLAGEVDTQYF.

This clonotype was counted a few times. The chain links TRBV4-1 to TRBJ1-1; possibly TRBD1 for D (5 bases). V lost 1 base, J lost 0 bases, and 12 bases lay in between. This CDR3 region has 16 residues. The V gene's germline CDR1 is MGHRA and CDR2 YSYEKL. The CDR3, as DNA: TGCGCCAGCAGCCAAGGGAGGGGTTATATGAACACTGAAGCTTTCTTT. Residues: CASSQGRGYMNTEAFF.

This clonotype showed up many times. The chain couples TRBV5-1 to TRBJ2-7, with D perhaps matching TRBD1 (6 bases). The V gene's germline CDR1 is SGHRS and CDR2 YFSETQ. The germline V and J ends were trimmed by 4 bases and 1 base, with 9 bases remaining between them. The CDR3 sequence is 13 residues long. The CDR3 DNA sequence: TGCGCCAGCAGCCAGGACAGATCCTACGAGCAGTACTTC. Translated: CASSQDRSYEQYF.

The chain is built from TRBV19 and TRBJ2-2, with D unclear. Germline CDR1 reads LNHDA; CDR2 reads SQIVND (reference sequence). Trimming left V 2 bases short and J 5 bases short, with 12 bases between. CDR3 size: 15 residues. The CDR3: CASSIFRVRTGELFF. Here the CDR3 DNA reads TGTGCCAGTAGTATATTTCGGGTTAGGACCGGGGAGCTGTTTTTT.

This clonotype came up a few times. V usage is TRBV9 and J usage is TRBJ2-1; D possibly corresponds to TRBD2 (5 bases). V lost 2 bases, J lost 8 bases, and 23 bases lay in between. CDR3 size: 17 residues. Per germline, CDR1 SGDLS and CDR2 YYNGEE. The CDR3 nucleotides read TGTGCCAGCAGCGTGGTGGCGGCTATGGCCACCGGGGATGAGCAGTTCTTC. This codes for CASSVVAAMATGDEQFF.

This clonotype was detected ten times or more. V gene TRBV7-2 combines with J gene TRBJ2-7; the match to TRBD2 covers 12 bases. The CDR3 is 14 residues long. Trimming removed 10 bases from V and 6 bases from J; junction bases left unmatched: 10. Germline V gene data show CDR1 as SGHTA and CDR2 as FQGNSA. The CDR3 protein is CATRGTSGRSEQYF. The CDR3 nucleotides are TGTGCCACTCGGGGGACTAGCGGGCGTAGCGAGCAGTACTTC.

This clonotype was picked up many times. V is TRBV11-3 and J is TRBJ2-1; a possible D gene is TRBD2 (5 bases). The V gene lost 5 bases and the J gene lost 1 base, with 6 bases spanning the gap. This CDR3 has 13 amino acids. Germline values: CDR1 SGHNT, CDR2 YENEEA. The CDR3 reads CASSRGSYNEQFF. The CDR3 nucleotides are TGTGCCAGCAGCCGCGGGTCCTACAATGAGCAGTTCTTC.

The gene calls are TRBV4-1 and TRBJ1-2, with a tentative D call TRBD1 (6 bases). This CDR3 has 13 amino acids. The germline gives CDR1 MGHRA, CDR2 YSYEKL. V was cut by 1 base and J by 5 bases, with 8 bases left in between. In nucleotides, the CDR3 is TGCGCCAGCAGCCAAGGGCAGGGGTATGGCTACACCTTC. Its protein is CASSQGQGYGYTF.

This clonotype was seen ten or more times. The V gene is TRBV29-1, the J gene TRBJ1-1; maybe TRBD1 (5 bases). The germline V and J ends were trimmed by 5 bases and 5 bases, with 15 bases remaining between them. This CDR3 comprises 13 residues. Germline V gives CDR1 SQVTM, CDR2 ANQGSEA. CDR3 loop: CSVRSQGRTEAFF. The CDR3 DNA reads TGCAGCGTTAGGTCCCAGGGTCGGACTGAAGCTTTCTTT.

This clonotype occurred a few times. The chain combines TRBV13 with TRBJ2-3, with 7 nucleotides matching TRBD2. The CDR3 is made up of 13 amino acids. CDR1 and CDR2 from the germline V gene are PRHDT and FYEKMQ (reference sequence). Germline trimming cut 3 bases from V and 4 bases from J; bases unmatched to any gene: 1. The CDR3 reads CASSFRGADTQYF. The CDR3 DNA reads TGTGCCAGCAGCTTTCGGGGGGCAGATACGCAGTATTTT.

This clonotype was detected ten times or more. The J gene is TRBJ1-4, the V gene TRBV18, with D hard to call. Trimming left V 4 bases short and J 7 bases short, with 10 bases between. Germline CDR1 and CDR2: KGHSH and LQKENI. The CDR3 extends over 13 amino acids. CDR3 nucleotides: TGTGCCAGCTCACTACATACAGTTGAAAAACTGTTTTTT. This encodes CASSLHTVEKLFF. Filled out from reference TRBV18 and TRBJ1-4, the complete variable domain reads NAGVMQNPRHLVRRRGQEARLRCSPMKGHSHVYWYRQLPEEGLKFMVYLQKENIIDESGMPKERFSAEFPKEGPSILRIQQVVRGDSAAYFCASSLHTVEKLFFGSGTQLSVL.